A single T cell receptor beta chain is shown here with its context. Losses at the gene ends were 3 bases for V and 2 bases for J; bases not matched to a gene: 9. The germline V gene encodes CDR1 ENHRY and CDR2 SYGVKD. This CDR3 contains 16 residues. This record belongs to a study of identical twins. TCRdb redid the calling of the 5' RACE reads with MiXCR, one entry per CDR3 protein. The table includes approximately 600,000 distinct CDR3 sequences, 9.6% detected once. These data were also reused for a study on yellow fever vaccine responses in identical twins.

The sequencing sample was made of PBMCs. This TCR came from a woman aged 18-29 years in good health. The gene calls are TRBV10-3 and TRBJ2-5; TRBD2 aligns across 7 bases. The CDR3 DNA reads as TGTGCCATCAGTGATCGTCGGCTAGCGGCTCAAGAGACCCAGTACTTC. This translates into CAISDRRLAAQETQYF.